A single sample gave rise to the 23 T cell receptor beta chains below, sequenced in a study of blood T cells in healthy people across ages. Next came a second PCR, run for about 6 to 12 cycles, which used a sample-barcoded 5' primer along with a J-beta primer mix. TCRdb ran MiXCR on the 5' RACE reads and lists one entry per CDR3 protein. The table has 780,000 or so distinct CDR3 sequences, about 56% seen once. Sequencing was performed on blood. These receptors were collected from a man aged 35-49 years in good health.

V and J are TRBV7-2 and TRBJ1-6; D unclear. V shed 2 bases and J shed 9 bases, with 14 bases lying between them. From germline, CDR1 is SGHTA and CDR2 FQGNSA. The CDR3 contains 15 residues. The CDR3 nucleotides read TGTGCCAGCAGCTTATCCGTGAATAACGGTTCACCCCTCCACTTT. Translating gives CASSLSVNNGSPLHF.

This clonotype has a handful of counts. CDR3 residues: CASGLAAPGLNIQYF. CDR3 DNA: TGTGCCAGCGGGCTAGCGGCCCCCGGACTAAACATTCAGTACTTC. V gene TRBV6-1 combines with J gene TRBJ2-4; 7 bases are shared with TRBD2. V was clipped by 8 bases and J by 6 bases; unmatched bases: 13. Germline V gene lookup returns CDR1 MNHNS and CDR2 SASEGT. The CDR3 consists of 15 residues.

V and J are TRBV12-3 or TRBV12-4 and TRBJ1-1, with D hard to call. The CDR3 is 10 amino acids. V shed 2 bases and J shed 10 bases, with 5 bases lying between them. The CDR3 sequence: CASSLTVAFF. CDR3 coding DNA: TGTGCCAGCAGTTTAACGGTAGCTTTCTTT.

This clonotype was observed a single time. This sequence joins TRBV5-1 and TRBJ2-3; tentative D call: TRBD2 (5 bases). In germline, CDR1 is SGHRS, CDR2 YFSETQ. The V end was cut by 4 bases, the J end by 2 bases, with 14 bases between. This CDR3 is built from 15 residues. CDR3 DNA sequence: TGCGCCAGCAGCAACGGGAAATCCTACACAGATACGCAGTATTTT. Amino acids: CASSNGKSYTDTQYF.

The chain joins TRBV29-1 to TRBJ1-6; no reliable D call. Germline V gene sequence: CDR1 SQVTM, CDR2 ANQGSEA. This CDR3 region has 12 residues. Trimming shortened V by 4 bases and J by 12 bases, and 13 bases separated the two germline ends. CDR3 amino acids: CSVGATSGPLHF. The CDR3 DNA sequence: TGCAGCGTTGGGGCCACATCTGGACCCCTCCACTTT.

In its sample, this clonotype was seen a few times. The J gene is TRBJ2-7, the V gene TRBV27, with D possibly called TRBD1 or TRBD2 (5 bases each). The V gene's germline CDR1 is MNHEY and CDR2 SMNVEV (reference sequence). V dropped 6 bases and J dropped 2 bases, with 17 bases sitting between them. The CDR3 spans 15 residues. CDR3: CASRPSGTETYEQYF. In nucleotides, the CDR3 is TGTGCCAGCAGACCTTCCGGGACGGAGACCTACGAGCAGTACTTC.

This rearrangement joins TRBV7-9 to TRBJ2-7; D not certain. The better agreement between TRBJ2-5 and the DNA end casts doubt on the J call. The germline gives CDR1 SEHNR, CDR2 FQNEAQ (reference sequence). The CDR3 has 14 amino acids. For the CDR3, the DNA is TGTGCCAGCAGCGTTGGTCAGACGAAAGAGACCCAGTACTTC. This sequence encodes CASSVGQTKETQYF.

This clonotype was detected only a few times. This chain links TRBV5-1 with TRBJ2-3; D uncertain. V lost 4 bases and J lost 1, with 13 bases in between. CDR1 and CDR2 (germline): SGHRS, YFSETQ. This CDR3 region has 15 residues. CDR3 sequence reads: CASSPVIEGTDTQYF. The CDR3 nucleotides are TGCGCCAGCAGCCCCGTTATAGAAGGCACAGATACGCAGTATTTT. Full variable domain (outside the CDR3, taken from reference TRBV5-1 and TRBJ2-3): KAGVTQTPRYLIKTRGQQVTLSCSPISGHRSVSWYQQTPGQGLQFLFEYFSETQRNKGNFPGRFSGRQFSNSRSEMNVSTLELGDSALYLCASSPVIEGTDTQYFGPGTRLTVL.

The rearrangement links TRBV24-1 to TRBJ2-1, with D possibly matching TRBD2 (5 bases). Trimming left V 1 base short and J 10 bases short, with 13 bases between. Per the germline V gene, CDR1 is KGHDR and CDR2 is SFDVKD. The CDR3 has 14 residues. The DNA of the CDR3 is TGTGCCACCAGTGATTTATTTACAGCGGCCGAGCAGTTCTTC. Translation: CATSDLFTAAEQFF.

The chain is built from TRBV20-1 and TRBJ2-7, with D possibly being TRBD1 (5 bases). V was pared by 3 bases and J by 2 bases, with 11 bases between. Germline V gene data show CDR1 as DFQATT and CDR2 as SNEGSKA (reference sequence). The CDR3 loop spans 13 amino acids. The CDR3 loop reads CSASNTGTYEQYF. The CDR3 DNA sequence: TGCAGTGCTAGTAATACAGGTACCTACGAGCAGTACTTC.

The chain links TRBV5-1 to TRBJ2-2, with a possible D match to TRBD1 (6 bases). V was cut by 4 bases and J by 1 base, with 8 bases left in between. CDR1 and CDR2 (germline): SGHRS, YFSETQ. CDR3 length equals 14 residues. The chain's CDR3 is CASSPGQNTGELFF. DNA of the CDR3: TGCGCCAGCAGCCCGGGACAGAACACCGGGGAGCTGTTTTTT.

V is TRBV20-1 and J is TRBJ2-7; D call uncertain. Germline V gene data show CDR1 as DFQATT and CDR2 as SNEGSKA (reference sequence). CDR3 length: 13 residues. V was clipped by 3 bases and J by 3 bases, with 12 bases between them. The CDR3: CSASRISNYEQYF. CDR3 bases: TGCAGTGCTAGCAGAATTAGTAACTACGAGCAGTACTTC.

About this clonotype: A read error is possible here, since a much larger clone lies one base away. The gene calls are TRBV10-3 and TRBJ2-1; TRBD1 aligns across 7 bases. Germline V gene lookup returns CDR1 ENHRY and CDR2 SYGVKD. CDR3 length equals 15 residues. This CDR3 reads CAVSESEQGFDEQFF. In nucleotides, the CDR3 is TGTGCCGTCAGTGAGTCCGAACAGGGGTTCGATGAGCAGTTCTTC.

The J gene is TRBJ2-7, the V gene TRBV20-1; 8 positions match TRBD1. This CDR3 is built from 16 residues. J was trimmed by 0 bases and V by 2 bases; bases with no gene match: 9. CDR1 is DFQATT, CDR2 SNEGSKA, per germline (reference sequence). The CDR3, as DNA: TGCAGTGCTAGATCCGGGGGACAGGCGAGCTCCTACGAGCAGTACTTC. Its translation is CSARSGGQASSYEQYF.

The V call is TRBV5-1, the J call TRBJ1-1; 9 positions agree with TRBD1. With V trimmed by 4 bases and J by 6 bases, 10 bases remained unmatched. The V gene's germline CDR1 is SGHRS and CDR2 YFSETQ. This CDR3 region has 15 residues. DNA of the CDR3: TGCGCCAGCAGCCCGCGGACAGGGGAAAACGCTGAAGCTTTCTTT. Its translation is CASSPRTGENAEAFF.

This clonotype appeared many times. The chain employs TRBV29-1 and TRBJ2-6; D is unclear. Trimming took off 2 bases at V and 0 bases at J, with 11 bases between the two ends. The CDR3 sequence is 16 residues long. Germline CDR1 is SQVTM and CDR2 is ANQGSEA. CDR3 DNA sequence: TGCAGCGTTGAAACGGACCTTGACTCTGGGGCCAACGTCCTGACTTTC. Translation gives CSVETDLDSGANVLTF.

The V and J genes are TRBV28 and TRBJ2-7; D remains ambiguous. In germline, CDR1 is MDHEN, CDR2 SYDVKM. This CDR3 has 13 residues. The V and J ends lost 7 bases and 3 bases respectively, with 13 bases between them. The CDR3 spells CASTDLWSYEQYF. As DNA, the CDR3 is TGTGCCAGCACTGATTTATGGAGCTACGAGCAGTACTTC.

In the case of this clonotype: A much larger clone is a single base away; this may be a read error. DNA of the CDR3: TGTGCCAGCAGCCAAGACCCTGGGGGCCACAATGAGCAGTTCTTC. It specifies CASSQDPGGHNEQFF. The chain has TRBV4-2 and TRBJ2-1, with a possible D match to TRBD1 (6 bases). The CDR3 contains 15 residues. The V end was cut by 0 bases, the J end by 5 bases, with 11 bases between. Per the germline V gene, CDR1 is LGHNA and CDR2 is YNFKEQ.

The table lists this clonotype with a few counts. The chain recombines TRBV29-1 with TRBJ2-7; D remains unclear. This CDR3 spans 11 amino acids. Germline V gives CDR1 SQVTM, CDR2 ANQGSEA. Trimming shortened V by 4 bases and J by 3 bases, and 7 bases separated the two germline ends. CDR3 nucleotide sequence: TGCAGCGTTGGGTCCGACTACGAGCAGTACTTC. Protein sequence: CSVGSDYEQYF.

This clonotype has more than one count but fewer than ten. CDR3 residues: CATSEGRTDTQYF. CDR3 sequence (DNA): TGTGCCACCAGTGAGGGACGCACAGATACGCAGTATTTT. The chain couples TRBV24-1 to TRBJ2-3; TRBD1 or TRBD2 may be the D gene (5 bases each). This CDR3 comprises 13 residues. Trimming took off 4 bases at V and 1 base at J, with 5 bases between the two ends. The germline V gene encodes CDR1 KGHDR and CDR2 SFDVKD.

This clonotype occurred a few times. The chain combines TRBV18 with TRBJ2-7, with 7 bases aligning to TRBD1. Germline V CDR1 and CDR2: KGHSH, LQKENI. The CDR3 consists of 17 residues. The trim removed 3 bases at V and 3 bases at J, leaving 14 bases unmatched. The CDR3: CASSPLIGQVGNYEQYF. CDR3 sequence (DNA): TGTGCCAGCTCACCGCTCATAGGACAGGTCGGGAACTACGAGCAGTACTTC.

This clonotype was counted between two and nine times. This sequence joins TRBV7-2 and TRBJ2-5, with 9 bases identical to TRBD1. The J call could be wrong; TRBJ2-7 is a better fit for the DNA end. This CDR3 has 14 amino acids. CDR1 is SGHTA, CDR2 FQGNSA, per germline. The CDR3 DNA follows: TGTGCCAGCTTACAGGGGGCTTGGTCCTACGAGCAGTACTTC. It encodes CASLQGAWSYEQYF.

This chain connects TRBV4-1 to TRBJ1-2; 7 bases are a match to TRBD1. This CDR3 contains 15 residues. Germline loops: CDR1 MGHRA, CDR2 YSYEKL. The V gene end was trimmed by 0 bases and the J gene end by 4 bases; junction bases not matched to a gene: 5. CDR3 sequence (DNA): TGCGCCAGCAGCCAAGATGACAGGGTGTCCTATGGCTACACCTTC. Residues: CASSQDDRVSYGYTF.